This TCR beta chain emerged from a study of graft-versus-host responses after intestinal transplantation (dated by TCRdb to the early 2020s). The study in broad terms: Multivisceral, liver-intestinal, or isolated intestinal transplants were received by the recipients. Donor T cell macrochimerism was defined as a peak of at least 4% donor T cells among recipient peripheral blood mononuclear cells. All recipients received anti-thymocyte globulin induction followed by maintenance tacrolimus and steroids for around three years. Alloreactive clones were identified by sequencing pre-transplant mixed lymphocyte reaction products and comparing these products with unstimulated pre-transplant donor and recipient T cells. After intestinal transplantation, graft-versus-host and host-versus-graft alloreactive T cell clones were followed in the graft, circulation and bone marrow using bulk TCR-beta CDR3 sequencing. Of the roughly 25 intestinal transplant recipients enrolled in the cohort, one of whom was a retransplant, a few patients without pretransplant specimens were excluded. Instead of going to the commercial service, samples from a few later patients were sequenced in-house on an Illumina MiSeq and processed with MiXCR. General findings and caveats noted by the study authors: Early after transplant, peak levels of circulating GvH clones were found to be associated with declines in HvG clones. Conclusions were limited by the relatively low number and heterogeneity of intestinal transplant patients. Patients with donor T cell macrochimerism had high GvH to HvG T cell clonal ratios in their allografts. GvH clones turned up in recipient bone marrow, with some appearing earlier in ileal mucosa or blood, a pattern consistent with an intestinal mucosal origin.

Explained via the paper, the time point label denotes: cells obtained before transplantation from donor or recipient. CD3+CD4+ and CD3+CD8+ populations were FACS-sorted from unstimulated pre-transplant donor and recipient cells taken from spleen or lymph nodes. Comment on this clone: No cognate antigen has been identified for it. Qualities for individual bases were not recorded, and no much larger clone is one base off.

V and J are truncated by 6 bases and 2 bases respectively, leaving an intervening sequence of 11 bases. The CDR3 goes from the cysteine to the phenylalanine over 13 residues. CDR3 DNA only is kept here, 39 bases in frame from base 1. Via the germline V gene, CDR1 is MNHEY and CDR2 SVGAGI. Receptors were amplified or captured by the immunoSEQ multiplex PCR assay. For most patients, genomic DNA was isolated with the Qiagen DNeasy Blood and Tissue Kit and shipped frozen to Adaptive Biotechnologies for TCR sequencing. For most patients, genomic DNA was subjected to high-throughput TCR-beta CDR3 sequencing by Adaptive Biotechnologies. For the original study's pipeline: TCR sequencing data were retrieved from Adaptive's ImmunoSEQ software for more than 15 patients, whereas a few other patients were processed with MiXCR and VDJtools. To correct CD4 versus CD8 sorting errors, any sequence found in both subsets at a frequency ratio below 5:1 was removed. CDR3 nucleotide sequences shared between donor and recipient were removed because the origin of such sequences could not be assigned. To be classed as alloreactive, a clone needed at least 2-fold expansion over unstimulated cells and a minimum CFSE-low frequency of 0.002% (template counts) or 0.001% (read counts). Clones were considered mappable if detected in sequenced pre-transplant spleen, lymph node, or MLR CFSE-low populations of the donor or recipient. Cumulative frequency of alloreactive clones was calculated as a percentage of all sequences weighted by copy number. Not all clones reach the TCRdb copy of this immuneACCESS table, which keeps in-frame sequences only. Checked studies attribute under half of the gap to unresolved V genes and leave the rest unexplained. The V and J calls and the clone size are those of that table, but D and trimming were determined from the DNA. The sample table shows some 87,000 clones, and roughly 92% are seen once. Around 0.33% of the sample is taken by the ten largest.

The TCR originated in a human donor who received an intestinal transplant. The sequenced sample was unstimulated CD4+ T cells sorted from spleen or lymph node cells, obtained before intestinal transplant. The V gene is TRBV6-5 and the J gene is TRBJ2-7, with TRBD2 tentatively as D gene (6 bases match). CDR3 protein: CASRRGWAYEQYF. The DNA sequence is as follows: TGTGCCAGCAGGCGGGGTTGGGCCTACGAGCAGTACTTC.